One and the same sample provided the 23 T cell receptor beta chains below, sequenced in a study of blood T cell repertoires in COVID-19. Clones were sequenced by immunoSEQ multiplex PCR, and TCRdb holds only the in-frame ones, with some missing. The data show approximately 300,000 clones, 70% to 90% seen once. Sequenced sample: peripheral blood. The receptors were gathered from a man aged 18 to 29 who had recovered from COVID-19.

The rearrangement links TRBV7-8 to TRBJ1-2; 9 bases match TRBD1. Per germline, CDR1 SGHVS and CDR2 FQNEAQ. CDR3 length: 19 residues. J gave up 0 bases and V 4 bases, and 15 bases lay outside the gene matches. This chain's CDR3 is CASSSPPNRGQDSNYGYTF. In DNA, the CDR3 is TGTGCCAGCAGCTCACCTCCTAACAGGGGGCAGGATTCTAACTATGGCTACACCTTC.

CDR3 sequence reads: CASSPDTALGNTIYF. The CDR3 bases are TGTGCCAGCAGCCCAGACACGGCTTTGGGAAACACCATATATTTT. V gene TRBV5-4 combines with J gene TRBJ1-3, with D uncertain. This CDR3 is 15 amino acids long. V was shortened by 4 bases and J by 4 bases, with 15 bases between the two germline ends. Germline lookup yields CDR1 SGHNT and CDR2 YYREEE (reference sequence).

In this sample, this clone turned up a few times. The CDR3 DNA reads as TGCGCCAGCAGCCCAAGGACTAGCGGGAGAACCGGGGAGCTGTTTTTT. Its protein product is CASSPRTSGRTGELFF. This chain uses TRBV5-1 with TRBJ2-2; TRBD2 agrees at 13 bases. There are 16 residues in the CDR3. Looked up from germline, CDR1 is SGHRS and CDR2 is YFSETQ. Unmatched junction bases numbered 5, after V lost 4 bases and J lost 5 bases.

The V gene is TRBV6-4, the J gene TRBJ1-1; no firm D call. Germline assignment: CDR1 MRHNA and CDR2 SNTAGT. Trimming removed 4 bases from V and 5 bases from J, with 11 bases in between. The CDR3 totals 13 residues. The CDR3 DNA follows: TGTGCCAGCAGTGCTACGGTTCAAACTGAAGCTTTCTTT. Translating gives CASSATVQTEAFF.

The chain recombines TRBV7-3 with TRBJ2-7; 13 positions match TRBD2. Germline V gene lookup returns CDR1 SGHTA and CDR2 FQGTGA. Trimming at V came to 4 bases and at J to 3 bases, leaving 6 bases not matched to a gene. This CDR3 is 16 amino acids long. CDR3 protein: CASSSGLAGENYEQYF. Written as DNA, the CDR3 is TGTGCCAGCAGCTCCGGACTAGCGGGGGAAAACTACGAGCAGTACTTC.

This clone came up once. The chain couples TRBV6-1 to TRBJ1-5; D not certain. The CDR3 has 16 amino acids. Germline V CDR1 and CDR2: MNHNS, SASEGT. The ends were cut back, 6 bases at V and 4 bases at J, with 19 bases in the middle. The CDR3 protein is CASREQSLSPNQPQHF. CDR3 nucleotide sequence: TGTGCCAGCAGGGAACAGTCATTATCGCCAAATCAGCCCCAGCATTTT.

CDR3 loop: CASRPKNDRGNEQYF. CDR3 sequence (DNA): TGTGCCAGCAGGCCGAAGAATGACAGGGGGAACGAGCAGTACTTC. V and J are TRBV27 and TRBJ2-7; 9 bases match TRBD1. This CDR3 comprises 15 residues. From germline, CDR1 is MNHEY and CDR2 SMNVEV (reference sequence). Germline trimming cut 6 bases from V and 5 bases from J; bases unmatched to any gene: 11.

The chain employs TRBV6-1 and TRBJ2-1, with 7 positions matching TRBD1. This CDR3 has 15 residues. CDR1 MNHNS and CDR2 SASEGT come from the germline V gene. The V gene end was trimmed by 0 bases and the J gene end by 7 bases; junction bases not matched to a gene: 6. The DNA of the CDR3 is TGTGCCAGCAGTGAAGCAAGGGGGCCACGGAATGAGCAGTTCTTC. Translation: CASSEARGPRNEQFF.

In DNA, the CDR3 is TGTGCCAGTAGTAGGGACAAATTCACCGGGGAGCTGTTTTTT. Translation: CASSRDKFTGELFF. V and J are TRBV19 and TRBJ2-2, with D possibly TRBD1 on 6 matching bases. Germline CDR1 is LNHDA and CDR2 is SQIVND (reference sequence). The V gene lost 4 bases and the J gene lost 4 bases, with 10 bases spanning the gap. This CDR3 has 14 amino acids. Full variable domain (remainder filled in from reference TRBV19 and TRBJ2-2): DGGITQSPKYLFRKEGQNVTLSCEQNLNHDAMYWYRQDPGQGLRLIYYSQIVNDFQKGDIAEGYSVSREKKESFPLTVTSAQKNPTAFYLCASSRDKFTGELFFGEGSRLTVL.

The chain couples TRBV15 to TRBJ2-1; TRBD2 is a possible D gene (6 bases). V lost 5 bases and J 0 bases, leaving 8 bases between the germline ends. Germline values: CDR1 LNHNV, CDR2 YYDKDF (reference sequence). The CDR3 covers 14 residues. The CDR3 loop reads CATSAGSSYNEQFF. The CDR3 DNA sequence: TGTGCCACCAGCGCGGGGAGCTCCTACAATGAGCAGTTCTTC.

This rearrangement joins TRBV11-2 to TRBJ2-7; D is possibly TRBD2 (5 bases). Trimming removed 4 bases at V and 3 bases at J, with 19 bases between. The CDR3 is made up of 16 amino acids. CDR1 is SGHAT and CDR2 is FQNNGV in the germline V gene. DNA of the CDR3: TGTGCCAGCAGCTCCTCCGGGAAATCGGTGGGCTACGAGCAGTACTTC. Translation: CASSSSGKSVGYEQYF.

This chain links TRBV6-5 with TRBJ1-3; D ambiguous. Trimming took 0 bases from V and 3 from J, leaving 9 bases between them. This CDR3 has 15 amino acids. CDR1 is MNHEY and CDR2 is SVGAGI in the germline V gene. As DNA, the CDR3 is TGTGCCAGCAGTTACTCCCCCCGGGGTGGAAACACCATATATTTT. Translated, it gives CASSYSPRGGNTIYF.

The chain uses TRBV19 and TRBJ1-1, with D possibly being TRBD1 (5 bases). This CDR3 has 13 residues. V was trimmed by 5 bases and J by 4 bases, leaving 11 bases between them. Germline values: CDR1 LNHDA, CDR2 SQIVND (reference sequence). The chain's CDR3 is CASSGKGFTEAFF. The DNA for the CDR3 is TGTGCCAGTAGTGGAAAGGGGTTCACTGAAGCTTTCTTT.

This clone was counted a few times. This specimen includes other DNA sequences encoding the same CDR3. This rearrangement joins TRBV6-5 to TRBJ1-2; D is unclear. The length of the CDR3 is 13 residues. Germline V gives CDR1 MNHEY, CDR2 SVGAGI. The V and J ends lost 5 bases and 3 bases respectively, with 10 bases between them. Here the CDR3 reads CASSPSADYGYTF. In nucleotides, the CDR3 is TGTGCCAGCAGTCCGAGCGCCGACTATGGCTACACCTTC.

The chain combines TRBV12-3 or TRBV12-4 with TRBJ1-1, with D perhaps matching TRBD1 (6 bases). Trimming pared 7 bases from V and 1 base from J, leaving 7 bases between. This CDR3 contains 12 residues. The CDR3, as DNA: TGTGCCAGCATGGGACAGAACACTGAAGCTTTCTTT. It yields the protein CASMGQNTEAFF.

This chain uses TRBV4-1 with TRBJ1-6, with 7 bases aligning to TRBD1. There are 18 residues in the CDR3. Germline V gene data show CDR1 as MGHRA and CDR2 as YSYEKL. After removal of 3 bases from V and 5 bases from J, the junction contained 13 bases not matched to a gene. For the CDR3, the DNA is TGCGCCAGCAGCCACGCGACCGGGACAGAGACCCATAATTCACCCCTCCACTTT. This translates into CASSHATGTETHNSPLHF.

The rearrangement joins TRBV5-1 to TRBJ2-7; tentative D call: TRBD1 (6 bases). This CDR3 has 16 residues. CDR1 and CDR2 from the germline V gene are SGHRS and YFSETQ. The germline V and J ends were trimmed by 2 bases and 0 bases, with 15 bases remaining between them. The CDR3: CASSFRQATGSYEQYF. The CDR3 nucleotides read TGCGCCAGCAGCTTTCGACAGGCCACCGGCTCCTACGAGCAGTACTTC.

The gene calls are TRBV24-1 and TRBJ2-7; TRBD1 agrees at 9 bases. V shed 1 base, J shed 6 bases, and the junction held 6 bases outside the gene matches. The CDR3 spans 15 residues. Germline values: CDR1 KGHDR, CDR2 SFDVKD. The DNA for the CDR3 is TGTGCCACCAGTGATTTAAGGGACAGGGATACCGAGCAGTACTTC. As protein: CATSDLRDRDTEQYF.

This chain uses TRBV11-1 with TRBJ2-3; TRBD1 is a possible D gene (5 bases). CDR1 SGHAT and CDR2 FQDESV come from the germline V gene (reference sequence). Deletions cut 1 base from V and 8 bases from J, with 16 bases between. CDR3 length: 15 residues. CDR3 protein: CASSLVGVLASTQYF. DNA of the CDR3: TGTGCCAGCAGCTTAGTAGGGGTACTTGCGTCTACGCAGTATTTT. The whole variable domain, remainder taken from reference TRBV11-1 and TRBJ2-3, is EAEVAQSPRYKITEKSQAVAFWCDPISGHATLYWYRQILGQGPELLVQFQDESVVDDSQLPKDRFSAERLKGVDSTLKIQPAELGDSAMYLCASSLVGVLASTQYFGPGTRLTVL.

V and J are TRBV29-1 and TRBJ2-3; maybe TRBD1 (5 bases). Germline loops: CDR1 SQVTM, CDR2 ANQGSEA. This CDR3 region has 14 residues. V shed 5 bases and J shed 0 bases, with 12 bases lying between them. The CDR3 DNA reads as TGCAGCGTTCACGACAGATCTAGCACAGATACGCAGTATTTT. As protein: CSVHDRSSTDTQYF.

The chain uses TRBV6-5 and TRBJ2-4; D is unresolved. This CDR3 has 14 residues. Germline V lookup: CDR1 MNHEY, CDR2 SVGAGI. Trimming stripped 6 bases from V and 7 bases from J, with 16 bases between. CDR3 sequence (DNA): TGTGCCAGCAGAAGAGACACGGTCAGGAACATTCAGTACTTC. As protein: CASRRDTVRNIQYF.

The sample holds a few counts of this clone. The CDR3 region is CASSPTGDYTYEQYF. CDR3 DNA sequence: TGTGCCAGCAGCCCCACCGGGGACTACACCTACGAGCAGTACTTC. The chain joins TRBV9 to TRBJ2-7; TRBD2 matches at 7 bases. J was trimmed by 2 bases and V by 4 bases; bases with no gene match: 9. The V gene's germline CDR1 is SGDLS and CDR2 YYNGEE. The CDR3 is 15 residues long.

The gene calls are TRBV18 and TRBJ1-2, with 9 bases that match TRBD1. This CDR3 has 15 amino acids. CDR1 KGHSH and CDR2 LQKENI come from the germline V gene. After removal of 3 bases from V and 4 bases from J, the junction contained 6 bases not matched to a gene. CDR3 DNA: TGTGCCAGCTCACCCCCACAGGGGGCGGTCTATGGCTACACCTTC. Translating it yields CASSPPQGAVYGYTF.